Listed below are T cell receptor beta chains from one sample, sequenced in a study of blood T cell repertoires in COVID-19. Clones were read by immunoSEQ multiplex PCR, and TCRdb kept only the in-frame ones, dropping some. The data show more than 100,000 clones, roughly 84% seen once. Sample: peripheral blood. The receptors shown here come from an elderly woman with acute or convalescent COVID-19. Each CDR3 is given without its conserved first and last residue.

v_gene	j_gene	CDR3aa
TRBV6-2/TRBV6-3	TRBJ1-6	ASSYADRGGSPLH
TRBV3-1/TRBV3-2	TRBJ2-3	ASSQVLAVNTQY
TRBV6-2/TRBV6-3	TRBJ1-2	ASSRQGNYGYT
TRBV30	TRBJ1-6	AWRRAGAVSYNSPLH
TRBV27	TRBJ1-2	ASRNPGGAGGYT
TRBV18	TRBJ1-5	ASSPTLTGSGNQPQH
TRBV2	TRBJ2-2	ASNAGVLTGELF
TRBV7-2	TRBJ2-3	ASSRTSGGPGDTQY
TRBV12-5	TRBJ1-2	ASGSAGAWEGYT
TRBV2	TRBJ1-5	ASNKDSVSNQPQH
TRBV10-3	TRBJ2-3	AISGVNRGAADTQY
TRBV6-4	TRBJ2-5	ASSDSKGFRETQY
TRBV29-1	TRBJ1-1	SVVAAGGYTEAF
TRBV7-9	TRBJ2-1	ASSHLAGDYNEQF
TRBV2	TRBJ2-5	ASEPGPGETQY
TRBV4-1	TRBJ2-7	ASRGGAYEQY
TRBV7-8	TRBJ2-1	ASSSTAGTSFNEQF
TRBV5-6	TRBJ1-4	ASSSQSWGQLF